This T cell receptor (beta chain) originates from a study of cytomegalovirus exposure and HLA in healthy donors. A remark on this clone: Its antigen remains unknown.

Germline CDR1 LNHDA, CDR2 SQIVND (reference sequence). The CDR3 totals 14 residues. The V segment lost 1 base and the J segment 7 bases; nucleotides outside the gene matches: 4. The PCR used 60 Vbeta and 13 Jbeta primers. Authors' processing steps: In a later analysis, of around 85 million unique beta chains, around 11 million appeared in at least two donors. Assay: immunoSEQ multiplex PCR; the TCRdb copy retains only in-frame clones and omits some. V and J calls and clone size come straight from that table; D and trimming were deduced from the DNA. The data hold around 110,000 clones, with approximately 76% observed a single time. The study's findings and limits: Several of the most significant clusters appeared, in a later analysis, to be linked to common viral pathogens. According to a later analysis, donors in an Asian-associated ancestry cluster reportedly had fewer N-insertions than the roughly 640-donor mean. A later analysis linked a missense DCLRE1C variant to TCR beta V- and J-gene trimming.

Specimen: PBMCs. The chain has TRBV19 and TRBJ2-7, with TRBD1 matching over 10 bases. This clonotype was sampled from a man aged 18 to 30 in good health and CMV-seronegative. The CDR3 reads CASSIGQGAVEQYF. CDR3 DNA sequence: TGTGCCAGTAGTATAGGACAGGGGGCGGTGGAGCAGTACTTC. Based on the CDR3 plus reference TRBV19 and TRBJ2-7, the full variable domain is DGGITQSPKYLFRKEGQNVTLSCEQNLNHDAMYWYRQDPGQGLRLIYYSQIVNDFQKGDIAEGYSVSREKKESFPLTVTSAQKNPTAFYLCASSIGQGAVEQYFGPGTRLTVT.